One and the same sample provided the 19 T cell receptor beta chains below, sequenced in a study of blood T cell repertoires in COVID-19 (dated by TCRdb to 2020 to 2021). Library method: the immunoSEQ multiplex PCR assay. TCRdb mirrors the immuneACCESS table, restricted to in-frame sequences. Some clones are absent from its copies; in checked studies, under half trace to an unresolved V gene, and the reason for the others is unknown. The sample table lists 100,000 to 150,000 clones, roughly 88% of them with a count of one. The ten biggest clones cover about 1.2% of the sample. Sequencing was carried out using peripheral blood. The receptors here all came from a woman aged 80 or older with acute or convalescent COVID-19.

V and J are TRBV4-3 and TRBJ1-1; D unresolved. Germline CDR1 and CDR2: LGHNA and YSLEER. This CDR3 contains 13 residues. V shed 0 bases and J shed 3 bases, with 5 bases lying between them. Here the CDR3 DNA reads TGCGCCAGCAGCCAAGACCAGTACACTGAAGCTTTCTTT. This sequence encodes CASSQDQYTEAFF.

The chain has TRBV19 and TRBJ2-7; D may be TRBD1 (6 bases). The germline CDR1 and CDR2 sequences are LNHDA and SQIVND (reference sequence). This CDR3 comprises 13 residues. The V end lost 3 bases, the J end lost 4 bases, and 10 bases lay between the germline ends. The CDR3 bases are TGTGCCAGTAGTATCAGGGGACCTTACGAGCAGTACTTC. The encoded protein is CASSIRGPYEQYF. The full variable domain, completed using reference TRBV19 and TRBJ2-7, is DGGITQSPKYLFRKEGQNVTLSCEQNLNHDAMYWYRQDPGQGLRLIYYSQIVNDFQKGDIAEGYSVSREKKESFPLTVTSAQKNPTAFYLCASSIRGPYEQYFGPGTRLTVT.

The chain carries TRBV10-3 and TRBJ2-3; TRBD2 matches at 10 bases. V gave up 4 bases and J gave up 1 base; unmatched junction bases: 2. Germline V gene sequence: CDR1 ENHRY, CDR2 SYGVKD. This CDR3 contains 15 residues. The CDR3 is CAISAGLAGTDTQYF. CDR3 sequence (DNA): TGTGCCATCAGTGCCGGACTAGCGGGCACAGATACGCAGTATTTT.

The rearrangement links TRBV3-1 (or the pseudogene TRBV3-2) to TRBJ2-1, with a tentative D call TRBD2 (6 bases). The germline V gene has CDR1 LGHDT and CDR2 YNNKEL (reference sequence). The length of the CDR3 is 14 residues. The V end lost 1 base, the J end lost 7 bases, and 11 bases lay between the germline ends. This CDR3 is CASSQVGGANEQFF. In nucleotides, the CDR3 is TGTGCCAGCAGCCAAGTTGGAGGGGCGAATGAGCAGTTCTTC.

This clone was seen only a few times. The CDR3 DNA follows: TGCGCCAGCAGACTAGCGCGAGACTCCTACGAGCAGTACTTC. It yields the protein CASRLARDSYEQYF. The rearrangement uses TRBV5-1 and TRBJ2-7; 7 nucleotides line up with TRBD2. The ends lost 5 bases at V and 0 bases at J; junction bases unmatched: 5. Looked up from germline, CDR1 is SGHRS and CDR2 is YFSETQ. This CDR3 spans 14 amino acids.

In this sample, this clone turned up once. The chain couples TRBV19 to TRBJ1-2; 9 nucleotides match TRBD1. Germline V CDR1 and CDR2: LNHDA, SQIVND (reference sequence). V shed 7 bases and J 2 bases; nucleotides not matched to a gene: 5. The CDR3 is 14 amino acids. The chain's CDR3 is CASIPGQGNYGYTF. DNA of the CDR3: TGTGCCAGTATCCCTGGACAGGGGAACTATGGCTACACCTTC.

This chain links TRBV19 with TRBJ1-1; D gene uncertain. CDR3 size: 14 residues. Germline CDR1 is LNHDA and CDR2 is SQIVND (reference sequence). Trimming removed 3 bases at V and 7 bases at J, with 15 bases between. The DNA for the CDR3 is TGTGCCAGTAGTATCCCCTCGGGGATCGGTGAAGCTTTCTTT. The encoded protein is CASSIPSGIGEAFF.

V is TRBV18 and J is TRBJ2-7; TRBD2 matches at 12 bases. Germline V gives CDR1 KGHSH, CDR2 LQKENI. This CDR3 is 14 amino acids long. V lost 3 bases to trimming and J lost 9 bases; unmatched junction nucleotides: 6. In DNA, the CDR3 is TGTGCCAGCTCACCGTCGCTAGCGGGAGGGTTGCAGTACTTC. As protein: CASSPSLAGGLQYF.

The chain has TRBV4-1 and TRBJ2-2; 12 nucleotides match TRBD1. CDR1 and CDR2 (germline): MGHRA, YSYEKL. The J segment lost 5 bases and the V segment lost 4 bases, leaving 5 bases of the junction unmatched. This CDR3 comprises 16 residues. The CDR3 DNA follows: TGCGCCAGCAGCCTTGGGACAGGGGGCTTTACCGGGGAGCTGTTTTTT. Protein product: CASSLGTGGFTGELFF.

V gene TRBV7-8 combines with J gene TRBJ2-2; 9 nucleotides match TRBD2. Trimming took 1 base from V and 3 from J; bases not matched to a gene: 6. This CDR3 has 17 amino acids. Germline CDR1 reads SGHVS; CDR2 reads FQNEAQ. DNA of the CDR3: TGTGCCAGCAGCTTAGGAGGCGGGAGGGCCTACACCGGGGAGCTGTTTTTT. Translation gives CASSLGGGRAYTGELFF. Variable domain in full (rest from reference TRBV7-8 and TRBJ2-2): GAGVSQSPRYKVAKRGQDVALRCDPISGHVSLFWYQQALGQGPEFLTYFQNEAQLDKSGLPSDRFFAERPEGSVSTLKIQRTQQEDSAVYLCASSLGGGRAYTGELFFGEGSRLTVL.

The chain carries TRBV5-1 and TRBJ2-1; 11 nucleotides align to TRBD2. The CDR3 sequence is 15 residues long. Germline V gene lookup returns CDR1 SGHRS and CDR2 YFSETQ. Trimming cost V 4 bases and J 7 bases; bases outside gene matches: 7. CDR3 nucleotides: TGCGCCAGCAGCCCGACTAGCGGGACCCCTAATGAGCAGTTCTTC. Translating gives CASSPTSGTPNEQFF.

CDR3 loop: CASSQDRTGTGAEAFF. In DNA, the CDR3 is TGCGCCAGCAGCCAAGATAGAACCGGGACAGGGGCTGAAGCTTTCTTT. The chain couples TRBV4-1 to TRBJ1-1; 10 bases agree with TRBD1. This CDR3 has 16 residues. J was trimmed by 6 bases and V by 0 bases; bases with no gene match: 7. CDR1 and CDR2 (germline): MGHRA, YSYEKL.

The rearrangement uses TRBV29-1 and TRBJ2-3, with unresolved D. Germline loops: CDR1 SQVTM, CDR2 ANQGSEA. V lost 4 bases and J lost 6, with 8 bases in between. This CDR3 has 11 amino acids. The CDR3 sequence is CSVAGPDTQYF. The CDR3 DNA sequence: TGCAGCGTTGCTGGGCCCGATACGCAGTATTTT.

The gene calls are TRBV5-1 and TRBJ2-7; no clear D. Per germline, CDR1 SGHRS and CDR2 YFSETQ. V was shortened by 0 bases and J by 6 bases, with 10 bases between the two germline ends. This CDR3 comprises 13 residues. CDR3 loop: CASSLAAPFEQYF. The CDR3 DNA reads TGCGCCAGCAGCTTGGCCGCGCCGTTCGAGCAGTACTTC.

The chain links TRBV25-1 to TRBJ2-5; TRBD1 matches 8 bases. In germline, CDR1 is MGHDK, CDR2 SYGVNS. The CDR3 has 15 amino acids. The ends lost 1 base at V and 5 bases at J; junction bases unmatched: 6. CDR3 sequence (DNA): TGTGCCAGCAGTGAATTTGGACAGGGAAGGGAGACCCAGTACTTC. Its protein is CASSEFGQGRETQYF.

This clone was recorded once. The V gene is TRBV7-3, the J gene TRBJ1-2; D not certain. This CDR3 has 16 residues. Germline CDR1 and CDR2: SGHTA and FQGTGA. V gave up 2 bases and J gave up 1 base, with 14 bases separating them. The CDR3 protein is CASSLDGGGSNYGYTF. The CDR3 nucleotides read TGTGCCAGCAGCTTAGACGGCGGCGGAAGTAACTATGGCTACACCTTC. The whole variable domain, remainder taken from reference TRBV7-3 and TRBJ1-2, is GAGVSQTPSNKVTEKGKYVELRCDPISGHTALYWYRQSLGQGPEFLIYFQGTGAADDSGLPNDRFFAVRPEGSVSTLKIQRTERGDSAVYLCASSLDGGGSNYGYTFGSGTRLTVV.

This chain uses TRBV5-1 with TRBJ1-1; TRBD1 matches at 8 bases. The CDR3 loop spans 14 amino acids. The V and J ends lost 2 bases and 3 bases, in that order; junction bases with no gene match: 3. The germline V gene has CDR1 SGHRS and CDR2 YFSETQ. This CDR3 is CASSLKQGDTEAFF. The CDR3 DNA reads as TGCGCCAGCAGCTTAAAACAGGGGGACACTGAAGCTTTCTTT.

CDR3 sequence: CASSLFKGAGNTIYF. The DNA for the CDR3 is TGTGCCAGCAGCTTATTTAAGGGAGCTGGAAACACCATATATTTT. The chain recombines TRBV7-8 with TRBJ1-3; no firm D call. The CDR3 consists of 15 residues. The germline V gene has CDR1 SGHVS and CDR2 FQNEAQ. V was trimmed by 2 bases and J by 2 bases, leaving 10 bases between them.

This clone turned up a few times. The chain is built from TRBV14 and TRBJ2-5; the D is unclear. CDR1 and CDR2 from the germline V gene are SGHDN and FVKESK. The CDR3 has 12 amino acids. Trimming cost V 4 bases and J 7 bases, with 10 bases left between them. CDR3 sequence reads: CASSPSGLTQYF. Here the CDR3 DNA reads TGTGCCAGCAGCCCCTCTGGGCTGACCCAGTACTTC.